The 28 T cell receptor beta chains below all came from one sample that was sequenced in a study of blood T cell repertoires in COVID-19. Method: immunoSEQ multiplex PCR; TCRdb's copy keeps in-frame clones and lacks some. Here the sample spans some 290,000 clones, around 87% being singletons. Sequenced input: peripheral blood. The receptors were gathered from a woman aged 40 to 55 with COVID-19, enrolled during active disease.

The rearrangement joins TRBV7-6 to TRBJ2-2; the D gene is possibly TRBD1 (5 bases). Trimming removed 0 bases from V and 6 bases from J, with 17 bases in between. The CDR3 is 17 residues long. From germline, CDR1 is SGHVS and CDR2 FNYEAQ. As DNA, the CDR3 is TGTGCCAGCAGCTTAGCGTGGGGCGTATCGTCTGCCGGGGAGCTGTTTTTT. Its translation is CASSLAWGVSSAGELFF.

This chain joins TRBV6-6 and TRBJ1-2; tentative D call: TRBD1 (5 bases). The CDR3 extends over 13 amino acids. Trimming left V 2 bases short and J 2 bases short, with 6 bases between. The germline V gene encodes CDR1 MNHNY and CDR2 SVGAGI (reference sequence). The CDR3 DNA follows: TGTGCCAGCAGTTACGCAGGGAACTATGGCTACACCTTC. It yields the protein CASSYAGNYGYTF.

This CDR3 reads CASSSGLAGEAQIYEQYF. The CDR3 coding sequence is TGTGCCAGCAGCTCGGGACTAGCGGGAGAAGCCCAAATCTACGAGCAGTACTTC. V usage is TRBV7-2 and J usage is TRBJ2-7, with TRBD2 identical over 14 bases. Looked up from germline, CDR1 is SGHTA and CDR2 is FQGNSA. Trimming at V came to 4 bases and at J to 3 bases, leaving 11 bases not matched to a gene. The CDR3 runs to 18 residues.

With regard to this clone: The sample has other DNA sequences that encode this CDR3 too. The chain carries TRBV7-2 and TRBJ1-1, with 7 bases lining up with TRBD1. The length of the CDR3 is 14 residues. V trimming: 4 bases; J trimming: 1 base; junction bases outside the gene matches: 3. The germline V gene has CDR1 SGHTA and CDR2 FQGNSA. The CDR3 loop is CASSSGGSNTEAFF. In DNA form, the CDR3 reads TGTGCCAGCAGCTCAGGGGGTTCGAACACTGAAGCTTTCTTT.

The V call is TRBV19, the J call TRBJ1-2, with 9 bases aligning to TRBD1. The germline V gene encodes CDR1 LNHDA and CDR2 SQIVND (reference sequence). Trimming removed 5 bases from V and 3 bases from J; junction bases left unmatched: 7. This CDR3 spans 15 amino acids. The CDR3 loop reads CASSRSRQGDYGYTF. In DNA form, the CDR3 reads TGTGCCAGTAGTCGATCCCGACAGGGGGACTATGGCTACACCTTC.

The chain employs TRBV5-1 and TRBJ2-5; 8 nucleotides agree with TRBD1. The V segment lost 0 bases and the J segment 5 bases; nucleotides outside the gene matches: 6. The CDR3 contains 15 residues. Germline V gene lookup returns CDR1 SGHRS and CDR2 YFSETQ. The CDR3 spells CASSLAGTGSETQYF. The CDR3 DNA reads TGCGCCAGCAGCTTGGCCGGGACAGGATCCGAGACCCAGTACTTC. Combining the CDR3 with reference TRBV5-1 and TRBJ2-5 gives the whole variable domain KAGVTQTPRYLIKTRGQQVTLSCSPISGHRSVSWYQQTPGQGLQFLFEYFSETQRNKGNFPGRFSGRQFSNSRSEMNVSTLELGDSALYLCASSLAGTGSETQYFGPGTRLLVL.

The chain employs TRBV28 and TRBJ2-7; tentatively, D is TRBD2 (6 bases). Trimming shortened V by 5 bases and J by 0 bases, and 14 bases separated the two germline ends. The CDR3 totals 15 residues. Germline loops: CDR1 MDHEN, CDR2 SYDVKM. CDR3 sequence (DNA): TGTGCCAGCAGTGCAACACTAGCCACCTCCTACGAGCAGTACTTC. It translates to CASSATLATSYEQYF.

This clone was seen once. In nucleotides, the CDR3 is TGTGCCAGCAGTTACGCAGGCAGCCAGTACTATGGCTACACCTTC. It specifies CASSYAGSQYYGYTF. The chain employs TRBV6-5 and TRBJ1-2; D gene ambiguous. V was clipped by 2 bases and J by 3 bases, with 13 bases between them. The germline V gene encodes CDR1 MNHEY and CDR2 SVGAGI. This CDR3 is built from 15 residues.

This clone has just one count. The chain carries TRBV7-6 and TRBJ2-2; 9 bases map to TRBD2. The J segment lost 1 base and the V segment lost 5 bases, leaving 5 bases of the junction unmatched. CDR1 is SGHVS, CDR2 FNYEAQ, per germline. The CDR3 sequence is 16 residues long. In DNA form, the CDR3 reads TGTGCCAGCAGCCAAGGACTAGCGCGGAACACCGGGGAGCTGTTTTTT. It specifies CASSQGLARNTGELFF.

This clone came up once. The rearrangement uses TRBV2 and TRBJ2-3, with no clear D. The CDR3 covers 15 residues. Per germline, CDR1 SNHLY and CDR2 FYNNEI. The ends were cut back, 1 base at V and 2 bases at J, with 10 bases in the middle. CDR3: CASSEGGHSTDTQYF. The CDR3 nucleotides read TGTGCCAGCAGTGAAGGTGGGCACTCCACAGATACGCAGTATTTT.

The chain carries TRBV30 and TRBJ1-5; D perhaps matches TRBD1 (5 bases). The V gene's germline CDR1 is GTSNPN and CDR2 SVGIG (reference sequence). The V and J ends lost 3 bases and 5 bases respectively, with 17 bases between them. The CDR3 has 15 residues. The CDR3 DNA reads TGTGCCTGGAGCGTAAAGGGAGGGGTCCATCAGCCCCAGCATTTT. Translation gives CAWSVKGGVHQPQHF.

This clone was seen just once. V usage is TRBV11-3 and J usage is TRBJ2-7, with 9 nucleotides matching TRBD1. The germline gives CDR1 SGHNT, CDR2 YENEEA. This CDR3 contains 15 residues. The trim removed 0 bases at V and 2 bases at J, leaving 2 bases unmatched. For the CDR3, the DNA is TGTGCCAGCAGCTTAGATCGGACAGGGGCCTACGAGCAGTACTTC. Protein sequence: CASSLDRTGAYEQYF.

The gene calls are TRBV5-1 and TRBJ2-1, with D tentatively TRBD1 (5 bases). The CDR3 contains 14 residues. Trimming removed 1 base at V and 7 bases at J, with 12 bases between. Germline CDR1 reads SGHRS; CDR2 reads YFSETQ. The CDR3 reads CASSLQGRVNEQFF. CDR3 nucleotide sequence: TGCGCCAGCAGCTTGCAGGGCAGAGTTAATGAGCAGTTCTTC.

This rearrangement joins TRBV4-3 to TRBJ1-5, with a weak D call TRBD1 (5 bases). CDR3 length: 15 amino acids. Trimming cost V 0 bases and J 0 bases, with 6 bases left between them. Germline V lookup: CDR1 LGHNA, CDR2 YSLEER. The CDR3 loop is CASSQDRASNQPQHF. CDR3 in DNA: TGCGCCAGCAGCCAAGACAGGGCTAGCAATCAGCCCCAGCATTTT.

The V call is TRBV27, the J call TRBJ2-1; TRBD2 might be the D (7 bases). With 6 bases removed from V and 6 bases from J, the gap between germline ends came to 21 bases. This CDR3 is 16 amino acids long. CDR1 MNHEY and CDR2 SMNVEV come from the germline V gene (reference sequence). The CDR3 reads CASSRRGGGGGNEQFF. In DNA form, the CDR3 reads TGTGCCAGCAGCCGCCGAGGGGGGGGTGGCGGCAATGAGCAGTTCTTC.

This clone was seen more than once but under ten times. This chain links TRBV30 with TRBJ1-1; D perhaps matches TRBD1 (5 bases). CDR3 length: 13 residues. V was pared by 3 bases and J by 1 base, with 9 bases between. Germline V lookup: CDR1 GTSNPN, CDR2 SVGIG (reference sequence). The CDR3 DNA is TGTGCCTGGAGACGGGGGGGGAACACTGAAGCTTTCTTT. It encodes CAWRRGGNTEAFF.

The genes are TRBV5-4 and TRBJ2-2, with a weak D call TRBD1 (5 bases). In germline, CDR1 is SGHNT, CDR2 YYREEE (reference sequence). V was cut by 1 base and J by 4 bases, with 11 bases left in between. CDR3 length: 15 residues. The CDR3 loop reads CASSLQGLSTGELFF. The CDR3 region has the DNA TGTGCCAGCAGCTTGCAGGGTTTAAGCACCGGGGAGCTGTTTTTT.

The chain links TRBV24-1 to TRBJ2-6; D gene unclear. The CDR3 is 13 residues long. CDR1 is KGHDR, CDR2 SFDVKD, per germline. V lost 10 bases to trimming and J lost 0 bases, with 6 bases between them. Written as DNA, the CDR3 is TGTGCCACGCAAGCCTCTGGGGCCAACGTCCTGACTTTC. Protein: CATQASGANVLTF.

V gene TRBV6-5 combines with J gene TRBJ2-2; TRBD1 might be the D (6 bases). The CDR3 length is 15 residues. Per the germline V gene, CDR1 is MNHEY and CDR2 is SVGAGI. V was cut by 3 bases and J by 0 bases, with 8 bases left in between. The CDR3 DNA is TGTGCCAGCAGTTATGGGACACCGAACACCGGGGAGCTGTTTTTT. It encodes CASSYGTPNTGELFF.

This chain uses TRBV5-4 with TRBJ1-2, with TRBD1 identical over 9 bases. Germline V gene lookup returns CDR1 SGHNT and CDR2 YYREEE (reference sequence). The CDR3 is 16 residues long. V lost 4 bases and J lost 2; bases outside the gene matches: 9. The CDR3 reads CASSGDRDRVNYGYTF. The CDR3 nucleotides read TGTGCCAGCAGCGGAGACCGGGACAGGGTGAACTATGGCTACACCTTC.

This clone showed up just once. V usage is TRBV19 and J usage is TRBJ2-3; TRBD2 matches at 7 bases. The V gene end was trimmed by 7 bases and the J gene end by 6 bases; junction bases not matched to a gene: 22. CDR3 size: 18 residues. Germline CDR1 reads LNHDA; CDR2 reads SQIVND (reference sequence). CDR3 region: CASTHYSSRGGGSDTQYF. CDR3 DNA sequence: TGTGCCAGTACCCATTACTCCTCGAGGGGCGGGGGATCGGATACGCAGTATTTT.

The V call is TRBV2, the J call TRBJ2-4; weak D call: TRBD1 (6 bases). With 2 bases removed from V and 7 bases from J, the gap between germline ends came to 18 bases. In germline, CDR1 is SNHLY, CDR2 FYNNEI. There are 16 residues in the CDR3. CDR3 sequence reads: CASSEYRTALGNIQYF. CDR3 in DNA: TGTGCCAGCAGTGAATACAGGACAGCGCTTGGGAACATTCAGTACTTC.

The chain combines TRBV18 with TRBJ2-7, with D possibly TRBD1 on 5 matching bases. V was trimmed by 3 bases and J by 6 bases, leaving 9 bases between them. CDR3 length: 12 residues. The germline gives CDR1 KGHSH, CDR2 LQKENI. The CDR3 region has the DNA TGTGCCAGCTCACCGTTTCAGGGCGAGCAGTACTTC. Translating gives CASSPFQGEQYF. Combining the CDR3 with reference TRBV18 and TRBJ2-7 gives the whole variable domain NAGVMQNPRHLVRRRGQEARLRCSPMKGHSHVYWYRQLPEEGLKFMVYLQKENIIDESGMPKERFSAEFPKEGPSILRIQQVVRGDSAAYFCASSPFQGEQYFGPGTRLTVT.

The J gene is TRBJ2-2, the V gene TRBV9, with 8 bases aligning to TRBD2. The germline gives CDR1 SGDLS, CDR2 YYNGEE. This CDR3 spans 15 amino acids. The J segment lost 3 bases and the V segment lost 3 bases, leaving 4 bases of the junction unmatched. DNA of the CDR3: TGTGCCAGCAGCGCACGGGAGGGCCACACCGGGGAGCTGTTTTTT. As protein: CASSAREGHTGELFF.

This clone was seen a few times. The gene calls are TRBV6-5 and TRBJ1-2; TRBD1 is a possible D gene (5 bases). Trimming cost V 4 bases and J 6 bases, with 12 bases left between them. CDR3 length: 13 amino acids. Germline V lookup: CDR1 MNHEY, CDR2 SVGAGI. The CDR3 sequence is CASSSQGFHGYTF. CDR3 DNA sequence: TGTGCCAGCAGTTCCCAGGGTTTTCATGGCTACACCTTC.

This clone showed up just once. The genes are TRBV3-1 (or the pseudogene TRBV3-2) and TRBJ2-3, with no clear D. The germline V and J ends were trimmed by 4 bases and 2 bases, with 4 bases remaining between them. The CDR3 length is 12 residues. CDR1 is LGHDT, CDR2 YNNKEL, per germline (reference sequence). The CDR3 spells CASSLHTDTQYF. The CDR3 nucleotides are TGTGCCAGCAGCCTCCACACAGATACGCAGTATTTT.

This chain's CDR3 is CSVGRTGETQYF. The CDR3 nucleotides read TGCAGCGTTGGAAGGACTGGGGAGACCCAGTACTTC. The J gene is TRBJ2-5, the V gene TRBV29-1; perhaps TRBD2 as D (5 bases). Trimming stripped 4 bases from V and 5 bases from J, with 11 bases between. Germline V CDR1 and CDR2: SQVTM, ANQGSEA. The CDR3 contains 12 residues.

The V and J genes are TRBV19 and TRBJ2-1; 8 bases line up with TRBD2. The trim removed 6 bases at V and 0 bases at J, leaving 7 bases unmatched. This CDR3 has 16 residues. Per germline, CDR1 LNHDA and CDR2 SQIVND (reference sequence). CDR3 DNA sequence: TGTGCCAGTAGGCAGACTAGCGCCACCTCCTACAATGAGCAGTTCTTC. Encoded protein: CASRQTSATSYNEQFF.